This T cell receptor beta chain appears in the sequencing data of a study of blood T cell repertoires in COVID-19. The overall study: Both acute and convalescent COVID-19 samples were obtained from the United States, Italy and Spain. The cDNA or gDNA used as material had been derived from T cells, B-cell-depleted T cells, or PBMCs.

This clone has only one observation. As handled by the study authors: Researchers report that nucleated cell counts were estimated from reference gene primer amplification. The assay was immunoSEQ multiplex PCR, and TCRdb's table has in-frame clones only and misses some. D and trimming come from the DNA, and the V and J calls and clone size come from that table. The table includes fewer than 350,000 clones, 80% to 85% detected once. Sequenced sample: peripheral blood. This sequence was found in a woman aged 55-70 years with active or convalescent COVID-19.

The CDR3 protein is CASSLALSRGTQYF. CDR3 DNA: TGTGCCAGCAGCTTAGCCTTGAGTCGCGGGACCCAGTACTTC. The chain employs TRBV7-7 and TRBJ2-5, with no clear D. The CDR3 runs 14 residues. Germline V lookup: CDR1 SSHAT, CDR2 FNYEAQ (reference sequence). V lost 0 bases and J lost 7, with 12 bases in between.